What follows are 13 T cell receptor beta chains derived from one specimen sequenced in a study of CD8 T cells in ankylosing spondylitis. MiXCR was run by TCRdb on the 5' RACE reads, yielding one entry per CDR3 protein. The sample has roughly 180,000 distinct CDR3 sequences, around 10% seen once; the top ten hold roughly 29%. The sequencing sample was made of blood, either unsorted or a sorted T cell fraction (not recorded which). Source of these receptors: a male donor with ankylosing spondylitis or in good health (not recorded which).

This clonotype has a single count. A much larger clone sits a single nucleotide away, making a read error possible. The V and J genes are TRBV20-1 and TRBJ1-5; 9 bases agree with TRBD1. Losses at the gene ends were 7 bases for V and 4 bases for J; bases not matched to a gene: 8. The CDR3 has 14 residues. CDR1 and CDR2 (germline): DFQATT, SNEGSKA (reference sequence). The CDR3 here is CSVSSGTGNQPQHF. Here the CDR3 DNA reads TGCAGTGTTTCGTCCGGGACAGGGAATCAGCCCCAGCATTTT.

This clonotype was detected many times. In nucleotides, the CDR3 is TGTGCCAGCAGACTAGCGGGGAAAAGCAATGAGCAGTTCTTC. Protein: CASRLAGKSNEQFF. The chain recombines TRBV6-2 or TRBV6-3 with TRBJ2-1; the match to TRBD2 covers 10 bases. The junction had 5 bases not matched to a gene; V was cut back by 6 bases and J by 6 bases. CDR1 is MNHEY, CDR2 SVGEGT, per germline. This CDR3 is built from 14 residues.

This clonotype showed up many times. This rearrangement joins TRBV20-1 to TRBJ2-2; weak D call: TRBD1 (6 bases). The CDR3 is made up of 16 amino acids. The V gene lost 0 bases and the J gene lost 10 bases, with 21 bases spanning the gap. In germline, CDR1 is DFQATT, CDR2 SNEGSKA (reference sequence). The CDR3 reads CSAREGGRGDVQELFF. CDR3 coding DNA: TGCAGTGCTAGAGAAGGGGGAAGGGGCGACGTCCAGGAGCTGTTTTTT.

This clonotype was found many times. J is TRBJ1-1 and V is TRBV27; a weak D match, TRBD1 (6 bases). The V end was cut by 2 bases, the J end by 4 bases, with 14 bases between. The CDR3 has 15 residues. Germline V gives CDR1 MNHEY, CDR2 SMNVEV (reference sequence). The CDR3 reads CASSLGGGGGTEAFF. The CDR3 coding sequence is TGTGCCAGCAGTTTAGGTGGGGGCGGCGGCACTGAAGCTTTCTTT.

Regarding this clonotype: Given a much more abundant clone one base away, this may be a read error. The chain couples TRBV12-3 or TRBV12-4 to TRBJ2-3; no reliable D call. This CDR3 is built from 15 residues. Trimming cost V 3 bases and J 5 bases, with 15 bases left between them. The CDR3 here is CASSFKGIVVDTQYF. In DNA form, the CDR3 reads TGTGCCAGCAGTTTTAAGGGCATAGTAGTAGATACGCAGTATTTT.

This clonotype was seen ten or more times. The chain links TRBV4-1 to TRBJ2-7; no clear D. The CDR3 runs 13 residues. Germline assignment: CDR1 MGHRA and CDR2 YSYEKL. V dropped 4 bases and J dropped 4 bases, with 11 bases sitting between them. The CDR3 coding sequence is TGCGCCAGCAGCCCACAACAGAATTACGAGCAGTACTTC. Translating gives CASSPQQNYEQYF.

The count of this clonotype is one. The chain carries TRBV6-5 and TRBJ2-2; possible D gene TRBD2, 7 bases. The germline CDR1 and CDR2 sequences are MNHEY and SVGAGI. This CDR3 contains 17 residues. Trimming cost V 0 bases and J 7 bases, with 18 bases left between them. The CDR3 is CASSYSRTRGFHGELFF. The CDR3 DNA reads as TGTGCCAGCAGTTACTCGAGGACTAGGGGGTTCCACGGGGAGCTGTTTTTT.

V usage is TRBV11-3 and J usage is TRBJ1-3, with unresolved D. This CDR3 is built from 13 residues. Trimming cost V 7 bases and J 10 bases, with 17 bases left between them. Germline V gives CDR1 SGHNT, CDR2 YENEEA. CDR3 sequence reads: CASTTHSRGTIYF. The CDR3 nucleotides are TGTGCCAGCACTACCCACAGTCGGGGTACCATATATTTT.

This chain links TRBV7-9 with TRBJ1-1, with TRBD1 as a possible D gene (5 bases). The germline V gene has CDR1 SEHNR and CDR2 FQNEAQ (reference sequence). The CDR3 is 15 residues long. Trimming left V 5 bases short and J 4 bases short, with 17 bases between. CDR3 sequence reads: CASSALGGGGTEAFF. The CDR3 region has the DNA TGTGCCAGCAGCGCCCTCGGGGGGGGAGGCACTGAAGCTTTCTTT.

The gene calls are TRBV5-1 and TRBJ2-5; 11 bases line up with TRBD2. The CDR3 spans 16 residues. Germline CDR1 reads SGHRS; CDR2 reads YFSETQ. The V segment lost 4 bases and the J segment 0 bases; nucleotides outside the gene matches: 5. For the CDR3, the DNA is TGCGCCAGCAGCCCCGGACTAGCGGGTCACCAAGAGACCCAGTACTTC. Amino acids: CASSPGLAGHQETQYF.

In this sample, this clonotype turned up a few times. In nucleotides, the CDR3 is TGCAGCGTGGTCGGGGGGGGCGATGAAAAACTGTTTTTT. This sequence encodes CSVVGGGDEKLFF. The genes are TRBV29-1 and TRBJ1-4; D may be TRBD1 (6 bases). V was pared by 6 bases and J by 6 bases, with 14 bases between. The CDR3 runs to 13 residues. Germline CDR1 is SQVTM and CDR2 is ANQGSEA. The full variable domain, in which reference TRBV29-1 and TRBJ1-4 provide the parts outside the CDR3, is SAVISQKPSRDICQRGTSLTIQCQVDSQVTMMFWYRQQPGQSLTLIATANQGSEATYESGFVIDKFPISRPNLTFSTLTVSNMSPEDSSIYLCSVVGGGDEKLFFGSGTQLSVL.

This clonotype occurred many times. The chain links TRBV25-1 to TRBJ1-4; TRBD1 is a possible D gene (6 bases). The V and J ends lost 4 bases and 4 bases respectively, with 7 bases between them. The CDR3 runs to 13 residues. CDR1 and CDR2 (germline): MGHDK, SYGVNS. In DNA form, the CDR3 reads TGTGCCAGCAGTGCACAGGGTAATGAAAAACTGTTTTTT. This encodes CASSAQGNEKLFF.

This clonotype showed up many times. This chain uses TRBV6-2 or TRBV6-3 with TRBJ2-7; 7 positions match TRBD2. This CDR3 contains 10 residues. V shed 8 bases, J shed 12 bases, and the junction held 7 bases outside the gene matches. Looked up from germline, CDR1 is MNHEY and CDR2 is SVGEGT. CDR3 DNA sequence: TGTGCCAGCCGGGGGGAGGGCCTGTACTTC. Amino acids: CASRGEGLYF.